This T cell receptor (beta chain) comes out of a study of Ad26.COV2.S vaccination and SARS-CoV-2 variants. Points from the study as a whole: Spike-specific responses of CD8+ and CD4+ T cells were reported to display substantial breadth after vaccination.

Germline V CDR1 and CDR2: SQVTM, ANQGSEA. This CDR3 contains 10 residues. Of note for this clone: The antigen is not known.

The treatment was: approximately 18 received Ad26.COV2.S at low or high dose, single or two shots; several received placebo; per-sample allocation not given. The samples were gathered on day 63 after the first injection of vaccine or placebo. A Boston adult aged 18-55 years was the donor. The repertoire was sequenced with immunoSEQ multiplex PCR; TCRdb's copy has only in-frame clones and lacks some. Of 500,000 or so clones in the sample, 85% to 90% were seen once. The material sequenced was peripheral blood, taken in a trial of Ad26.COV2.S vaccine versus placebo. J is TRBJ1-1 and V is TRBV29-1, with D possibly TRBD1 on 5 matching bases. The origin of this receptor is a person between 18 and 60 years old who received the Ad26.COV2.S COVID-19 vaccine or a placebo. The CDR3 here is CAGGNTEAFF. The DNA for the CDR3 is TGCGCGGGGGGGAACACTGAAGCTTTCTTT.